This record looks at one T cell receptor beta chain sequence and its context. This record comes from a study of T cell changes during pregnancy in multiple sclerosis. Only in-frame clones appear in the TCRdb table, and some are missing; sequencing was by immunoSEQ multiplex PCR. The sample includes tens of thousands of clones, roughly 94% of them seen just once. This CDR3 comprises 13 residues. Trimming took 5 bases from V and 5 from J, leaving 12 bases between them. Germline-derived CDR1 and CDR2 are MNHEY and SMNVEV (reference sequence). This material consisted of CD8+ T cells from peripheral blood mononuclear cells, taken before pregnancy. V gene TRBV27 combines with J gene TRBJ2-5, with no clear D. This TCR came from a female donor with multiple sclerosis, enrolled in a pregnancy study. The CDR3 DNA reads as TGTGCCAGCAGTGCGACATACGGCGAGACCCAGTACTTC. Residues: CASSATYGETQYF.